These T cell receptor beta chains were read from a single sample in a study of cytomegalovirus exposure and HLA in healthy donors. Using immunoSEQ multiplex PCR, the repertoire was profiled, and TCRdb retains in-frame clones only, with some absent. The profile shows about 150,000 clones, approximately 84% of them singletons. The sample comprised PBMCs. The source is a girl aged 10 to 17 in good health and CMV-seropositive. Each CDR3 is given with its conserved first and last residue. The order of the fields is CDR3 length, D gene, clone size, V gene, J gene, CDR3 DNA, CDR3 protein. A D gene is named only where the DNA matches it firmly. The listing skips clone size in some rows; elsewhere it reads once, few, many or a size class.

13	TRBD1	.	TRBV10-3	TRBJ1-2	TGTGCCATCAGTGACTTGGCAGGGGGGGGCTACACCTTC	CAISDLAGGGYTF
17	TRBD1	few	TRBV7-9	TRBJ2-1	TGTTCCAGCAGCCCGAGGGGGCAGGCGAGCTCCTACAATGAGCAGTTCTTC	CSSSPRGQASSYNEQFF
13	TRBD1	.	TRBV6-5	TRBJ1-2	TGTGCCAGCAGCGAGACAGGGGACTATGGCTACACCTTC	CASSETGDYGYTF
12	TRBD1	.	TRBV6-1	TRBJ2-1	TGTGCCAGCAGACAGGGGGTCCCTGAGCAGTTCTTC	CASRQGVPEQFF
15	.	.	TRBV9	TRBJ2-3	TGTGCCAGCAGCGAGCAGTCCCGGGGCACAGATACGCAGTATTTT	CASSEQSRGTDTQYF
15	TRBD2	once	TRBV9	TRBJ2-7	TGTGCCAGCAGCCCCACTAGCGGGGGGCCCTACGAGCAGTACTTC	CASSPTSGGPYEQYF
14	TRBD1	.	TRBV19	TRBJ1-6	TGTGCCAGTAGTCTGGACAGGGGAAATTCACCCCTCCACTTT	CASSLDRGNSPLHF
15	.	.	TRBV9	TRBJ1-1	TGTGCCAGCAGCTCCCGGGCGGGGGGAGGCACTGAAGCTTTCTTT	CASSSRAGGGTEAFF
13	.	few	TRBV7-9	TRBJ1-1	TGTGCCAGCAGCCCCCGCGGAAGAACTGAAGCTTTCTTT	CASSPRGRTEAFF
15	.	once	TRBV18	TRBJ1-2	TGTGCCAGCTCACCCTTAACAGGGTTTACGGATGGCTACACCTTC	CASSPLTGFTDGYTF
12	.	once	TRBV5-1	TRBJ2-1	TGCGCCAGCAGCTACGACCGGGTGTATCAGTTCTTC	CASSYDRVYQFF
12	.	once	TRBV7-9	TRBJ2-5	TGTGCCAGCAGCCCCCCCGGGGAGACCCAGTACTTC	CASSPPGETQYF
14	.	.	TRBV6-5	TRBJ1-1	TGTGCCAGCAGCCTACAGGGCCCTGGTGATGAAGCTTTCTTT	CASSLQGPGDEAFF